The T cell receptor (beta chain) under discussion was sequenced for a study of metastatic and nonmetastatic thyroid tumors. This clone rates as medium-sized (0.01 to 0.1%). Per the study methods: The study's classifier, a distant-metastasis tool for papillary thyroid cancer, was built using CDR3 differences across clinicopathological groups. TCRdb re-called the PCR reads through MiXCR. The V and J calls follow TCRdb's processing rather than the paper's. The sample lists approximately 11,000 clones; under 35% were seen once. All patients were treatment-naive before thyroid surgery. V lost 3 bases and J lost 0; bases outside the gene matches: 4. The CDR3 runs 14 residues. Germline loops: CDR1 DFQATT, CDR2 SNEGSKA (reference sequence).

The material sequenced was tumor tissue. The source is a female donor with papillary thyroid cancer or a benign thyroid nodule (not recorded which). Some clones in this sample may be carry-over from other donors' samples. The V and J genes are TRBV20-1 and TRBJ1-1; 7 nucleotides agree with TRBD1. The CDR3 DNA reads TGCAGTGCTAGTGCCAGGGGGTTGAACACTGAAGCTTTCTTT. As protein: CSASARGLNTEAFF.